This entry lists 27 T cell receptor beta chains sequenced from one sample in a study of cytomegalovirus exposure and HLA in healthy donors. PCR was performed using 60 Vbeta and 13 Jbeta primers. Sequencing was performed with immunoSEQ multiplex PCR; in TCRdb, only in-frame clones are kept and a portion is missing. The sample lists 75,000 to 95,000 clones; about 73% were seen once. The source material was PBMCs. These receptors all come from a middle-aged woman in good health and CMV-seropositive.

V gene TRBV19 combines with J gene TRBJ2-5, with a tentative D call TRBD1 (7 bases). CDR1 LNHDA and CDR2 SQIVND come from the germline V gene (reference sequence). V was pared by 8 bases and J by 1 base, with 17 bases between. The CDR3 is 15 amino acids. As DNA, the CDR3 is TGTGCCAGTCTGCGGACCAGGGGGGCCCAAGAGACCCAGTACTTC. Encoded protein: CASLRTRGAQETQYF. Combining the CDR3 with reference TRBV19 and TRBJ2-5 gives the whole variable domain DGGITQSPKYLFRKEGQNVTLSCEQNLNHDAMYWYRQDPGQGLRLIYYSQIVNDFQKGDIAEGYSVSREKKESFPLTVTSAQKNPTAFYLCASLRTRGAQETQYFGPGTRLLVL.

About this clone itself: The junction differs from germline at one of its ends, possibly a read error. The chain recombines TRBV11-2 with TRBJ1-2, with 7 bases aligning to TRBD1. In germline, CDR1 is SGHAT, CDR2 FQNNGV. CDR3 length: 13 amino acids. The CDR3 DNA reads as TGTGCCAGCAGCATAGACAGGGACAGTGGCTACACCTTC. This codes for CASSIDRDSGYTF.

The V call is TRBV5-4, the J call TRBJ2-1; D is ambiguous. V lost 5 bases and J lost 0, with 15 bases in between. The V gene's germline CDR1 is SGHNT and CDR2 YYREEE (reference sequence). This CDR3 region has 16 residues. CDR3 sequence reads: CASSPLPESSYNEQFF. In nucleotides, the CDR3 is TGTGCCAGCAGTCCCCTGCCGGAGAGCTCCTACAATGAGCAGTTCTTC.

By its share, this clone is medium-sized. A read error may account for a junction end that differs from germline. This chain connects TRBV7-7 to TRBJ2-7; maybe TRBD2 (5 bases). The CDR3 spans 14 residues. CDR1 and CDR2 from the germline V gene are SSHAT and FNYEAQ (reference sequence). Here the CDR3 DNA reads TGTGCTAGCAGCTTAAACATTTTTGGGGAGGAGCAGTACTTC. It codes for CASSLNIFGEEQYF.

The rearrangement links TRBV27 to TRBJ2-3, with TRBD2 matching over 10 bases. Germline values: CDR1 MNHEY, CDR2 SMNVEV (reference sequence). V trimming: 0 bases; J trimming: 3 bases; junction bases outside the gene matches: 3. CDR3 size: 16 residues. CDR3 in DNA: TGTGCCAGCAGTTTATCGGCTAGCGGGGGAACAGATACGCAGTATTTT. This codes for CASSLSASGGTDTQYF.

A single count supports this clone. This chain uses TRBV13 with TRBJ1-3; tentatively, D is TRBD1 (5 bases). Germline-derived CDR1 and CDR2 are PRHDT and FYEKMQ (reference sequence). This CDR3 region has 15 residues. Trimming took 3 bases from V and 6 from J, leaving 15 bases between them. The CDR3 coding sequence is TGTGCCAGCAGCTTTGTGTCAGGGAGGGAAAACACCATATATTTT. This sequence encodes CASSFVSGRENTIYF.

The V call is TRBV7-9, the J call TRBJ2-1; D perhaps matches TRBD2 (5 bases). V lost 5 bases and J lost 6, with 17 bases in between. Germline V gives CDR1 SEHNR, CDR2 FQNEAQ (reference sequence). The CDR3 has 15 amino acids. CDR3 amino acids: CASSLLETSANEQFF. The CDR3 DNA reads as TGTGCCAGCAGCCTACTAGAAACGAGTGCCAATGAGCAGTTCTTC.

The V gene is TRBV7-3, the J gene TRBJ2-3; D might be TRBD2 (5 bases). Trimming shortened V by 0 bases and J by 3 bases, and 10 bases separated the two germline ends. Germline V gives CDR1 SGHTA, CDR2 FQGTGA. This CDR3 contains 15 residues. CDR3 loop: CASSLTGDYTDTQYF. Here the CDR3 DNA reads TGTGCCAGCAGCTTAACGGGAGACTATACAGATACGCAGTATTTT.

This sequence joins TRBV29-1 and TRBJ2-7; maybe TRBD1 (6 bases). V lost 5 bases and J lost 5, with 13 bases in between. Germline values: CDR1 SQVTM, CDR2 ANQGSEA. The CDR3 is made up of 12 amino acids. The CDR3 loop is CSVLGRGNEQYF. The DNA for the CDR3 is TGCAGCGTTTTGGGCAGGGGAAACGAGCAGTACTTC.

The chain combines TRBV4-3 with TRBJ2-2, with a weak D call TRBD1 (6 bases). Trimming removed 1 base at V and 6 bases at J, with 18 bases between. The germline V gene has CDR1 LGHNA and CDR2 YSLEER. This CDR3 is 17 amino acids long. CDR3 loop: CASSQGDRTVGSGELFF. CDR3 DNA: TGCGCCAGCAGCCAAGGCGACAGGACAGTTGGTTCCGGGGAGCTGTTTTTT.

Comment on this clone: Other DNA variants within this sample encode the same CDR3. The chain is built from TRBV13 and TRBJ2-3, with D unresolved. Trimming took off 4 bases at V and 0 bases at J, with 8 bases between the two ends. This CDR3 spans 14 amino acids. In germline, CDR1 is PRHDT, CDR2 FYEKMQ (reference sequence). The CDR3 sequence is CASSSSPSTDTQYF. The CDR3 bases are TGTGCCAGCAGCTCCTCCCCCAGCACAGATACGCAGTATTTT.

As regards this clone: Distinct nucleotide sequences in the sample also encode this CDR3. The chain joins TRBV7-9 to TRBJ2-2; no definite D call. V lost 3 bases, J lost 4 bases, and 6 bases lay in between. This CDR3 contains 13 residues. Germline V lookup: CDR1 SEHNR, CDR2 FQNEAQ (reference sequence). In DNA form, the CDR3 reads TGTGCCAGCAGCTTCGTCAGCACCGGGGAGCTGTTTTTT. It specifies CASSFVSTGELFF.

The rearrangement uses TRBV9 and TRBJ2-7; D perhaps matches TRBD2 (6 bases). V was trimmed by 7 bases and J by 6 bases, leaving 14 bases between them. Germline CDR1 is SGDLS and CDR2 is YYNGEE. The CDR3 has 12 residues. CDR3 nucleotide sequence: TGTGCCAGCGCTAGCGACTTGGGCGAGCAGTACTTC. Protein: CASASDLGEQYF.

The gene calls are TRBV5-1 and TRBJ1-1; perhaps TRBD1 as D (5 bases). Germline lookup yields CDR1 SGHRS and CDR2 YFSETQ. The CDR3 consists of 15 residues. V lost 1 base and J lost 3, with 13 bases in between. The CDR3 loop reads CASSLTGGWDTEAFF. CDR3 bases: TGCGCCAGCAGCTTGACCGGGGGTTGGGACACTGAAGCTTTCTTT. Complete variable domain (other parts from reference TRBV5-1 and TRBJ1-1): KAGVTQTPRYLIKTRGQQVTLSCSPISGHRSVSWYQQTPGQGLQFLFEYFSETQRNKGNFPGRFSGRQFSNSRSEMNVSTLELGDSALYLCASSLTGGWDTEAFFGQGTRLTVV.

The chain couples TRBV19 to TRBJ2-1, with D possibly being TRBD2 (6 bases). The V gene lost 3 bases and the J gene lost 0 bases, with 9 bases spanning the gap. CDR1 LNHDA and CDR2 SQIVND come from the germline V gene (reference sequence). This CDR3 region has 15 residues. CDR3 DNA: TGTGCCAGTAGTATTTCGGACTACTCCTACAATGAGCAGTTCTTC. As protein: CASSISDYSYNEQFF.

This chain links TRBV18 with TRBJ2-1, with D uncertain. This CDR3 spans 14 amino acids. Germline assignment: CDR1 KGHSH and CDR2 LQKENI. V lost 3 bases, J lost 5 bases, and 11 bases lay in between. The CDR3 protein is CASSPQQDHNEQFF. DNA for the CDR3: TGTGCCAGCTCACCGCAGCAGGATCACAATGAGCAGTTCTTC. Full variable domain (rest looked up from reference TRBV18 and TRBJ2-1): NAGVMQNPRHLVRRRGQEARLRCSPMKGHSHVYWYRQLPEEGLKFMVYLQKENIIDESGMPKERFSAEFPKEGPSILRIQQVVRGDSAAYFCASSPQQDHNEQFFGPGTRLTVL.

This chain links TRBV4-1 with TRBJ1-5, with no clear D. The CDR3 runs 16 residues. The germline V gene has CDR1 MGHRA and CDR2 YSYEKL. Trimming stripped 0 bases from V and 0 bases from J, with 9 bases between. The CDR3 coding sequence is TGCGCCAGCAGCCAAGATCCGGGTTATAGCAATCAGCCCCAGCATTTT. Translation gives CASSQDPGYSNQPQHF.

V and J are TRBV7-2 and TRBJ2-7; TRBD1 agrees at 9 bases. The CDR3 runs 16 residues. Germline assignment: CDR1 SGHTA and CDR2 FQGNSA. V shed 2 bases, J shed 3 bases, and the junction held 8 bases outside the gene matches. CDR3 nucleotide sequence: TGTGCCAGCAGCTTAAAGGGCGGACAGGGGCTCTACGAGCAGTACTTC. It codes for CASSLKGGQGLYEQYF.

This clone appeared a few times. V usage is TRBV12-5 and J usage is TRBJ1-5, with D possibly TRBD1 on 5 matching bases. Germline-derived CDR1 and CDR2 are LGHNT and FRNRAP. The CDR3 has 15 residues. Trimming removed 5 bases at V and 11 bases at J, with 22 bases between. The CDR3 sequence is CASGQGDSGDTAQHF. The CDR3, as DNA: TGTGCTAGTGGTCAAGGGGACTCGGGGGATACGGCCCAGCATTTT.

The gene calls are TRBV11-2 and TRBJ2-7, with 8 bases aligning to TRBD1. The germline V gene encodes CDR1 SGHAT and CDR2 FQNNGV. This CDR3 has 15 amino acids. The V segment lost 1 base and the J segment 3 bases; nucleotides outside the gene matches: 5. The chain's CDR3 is CASSLVTGGNYEQYF. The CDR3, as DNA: TGTGCCAGCAGCTTAGTAACAGGGGGTAACTACGAGCAGTACTTC.

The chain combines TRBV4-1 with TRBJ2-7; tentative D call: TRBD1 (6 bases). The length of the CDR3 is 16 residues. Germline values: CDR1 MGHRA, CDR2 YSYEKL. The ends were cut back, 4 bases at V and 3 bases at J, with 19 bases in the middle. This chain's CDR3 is CASSLPGQTNIYEQYF. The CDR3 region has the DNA TGCGCCAGCAGCCTTCCGGGACAAACAAACATCTACGAGCAGTACTTC.

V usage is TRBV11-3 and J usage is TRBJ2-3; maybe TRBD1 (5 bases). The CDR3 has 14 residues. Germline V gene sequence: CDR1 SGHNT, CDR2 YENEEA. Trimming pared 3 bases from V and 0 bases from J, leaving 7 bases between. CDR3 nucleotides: TGTGCCAGCAGCTTTCGACAGAGCACAGATACGCAGTATTTT. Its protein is CASSFRQSTDTQYF.

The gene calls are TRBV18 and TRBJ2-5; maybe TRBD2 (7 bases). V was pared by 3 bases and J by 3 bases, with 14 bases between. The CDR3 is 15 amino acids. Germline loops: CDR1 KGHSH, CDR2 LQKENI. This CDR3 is CASSPGGGVKETQYF. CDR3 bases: TGTGCCAGCTCACCGGGAGGGGGAGTCAAAGAGACCCAGTACTTC. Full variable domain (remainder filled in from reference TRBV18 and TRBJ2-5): NAGVMQNPRHLVRRRGQEARLRCSPMKGHSHVYWYRQLPEEGLKFMVYLQKENIIDESGMPKERFSAEFPKEGPSILRIQQVVRGDSAAYFCASSPGGGVKETQYFGPGTRLLVL.

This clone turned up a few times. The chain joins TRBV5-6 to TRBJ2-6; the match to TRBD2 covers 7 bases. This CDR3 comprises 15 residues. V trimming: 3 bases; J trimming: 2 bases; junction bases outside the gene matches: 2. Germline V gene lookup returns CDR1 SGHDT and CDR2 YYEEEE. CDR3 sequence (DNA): TGTGCCAGCAGCTCGGGGGGTCCTGGGGCCAACGTCCTGACTTTC. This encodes CASSSGGPGANVLTF.

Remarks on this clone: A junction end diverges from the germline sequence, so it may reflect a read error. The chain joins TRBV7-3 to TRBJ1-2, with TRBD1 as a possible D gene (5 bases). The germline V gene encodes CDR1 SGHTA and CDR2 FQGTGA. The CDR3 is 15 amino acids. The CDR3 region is CASSLTKQEPGGYTF. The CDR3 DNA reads TGTGCCAGCAGCCTAACGAAACAGGAGCCCGGGGGCTACACCTTC.

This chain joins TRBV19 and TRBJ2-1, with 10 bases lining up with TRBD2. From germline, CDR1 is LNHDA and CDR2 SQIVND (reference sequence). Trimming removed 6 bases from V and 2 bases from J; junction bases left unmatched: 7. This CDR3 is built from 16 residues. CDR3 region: CASSTSGRAPYNEQFF. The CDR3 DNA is TGTGCCAGTAGCACCAGCGGGAGGGCCCCCTACAATGAGCAGTTCTTC.

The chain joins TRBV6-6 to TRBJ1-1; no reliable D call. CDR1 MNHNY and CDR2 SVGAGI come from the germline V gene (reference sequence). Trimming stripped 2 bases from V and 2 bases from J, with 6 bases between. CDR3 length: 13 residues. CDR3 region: CASSYQVNTEAFF. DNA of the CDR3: TGTGCCAGCAGTTACCAGGTAAACACTGAAGCTTTCTTT.